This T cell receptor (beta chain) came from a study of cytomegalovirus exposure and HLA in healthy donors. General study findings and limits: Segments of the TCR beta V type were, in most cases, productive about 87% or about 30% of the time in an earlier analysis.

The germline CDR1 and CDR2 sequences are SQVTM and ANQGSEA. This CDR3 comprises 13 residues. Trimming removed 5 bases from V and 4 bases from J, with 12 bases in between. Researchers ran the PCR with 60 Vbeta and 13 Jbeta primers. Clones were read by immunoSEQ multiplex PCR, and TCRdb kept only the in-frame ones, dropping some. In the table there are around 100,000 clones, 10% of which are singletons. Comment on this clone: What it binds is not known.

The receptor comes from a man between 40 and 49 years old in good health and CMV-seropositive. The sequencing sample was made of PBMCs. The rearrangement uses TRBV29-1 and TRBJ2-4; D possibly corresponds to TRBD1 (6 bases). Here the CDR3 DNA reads TGCAGCGTTTCTCCCGACAGGAAAAACATTCAGTACTTC. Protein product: CSVSPDRKNIQYF.